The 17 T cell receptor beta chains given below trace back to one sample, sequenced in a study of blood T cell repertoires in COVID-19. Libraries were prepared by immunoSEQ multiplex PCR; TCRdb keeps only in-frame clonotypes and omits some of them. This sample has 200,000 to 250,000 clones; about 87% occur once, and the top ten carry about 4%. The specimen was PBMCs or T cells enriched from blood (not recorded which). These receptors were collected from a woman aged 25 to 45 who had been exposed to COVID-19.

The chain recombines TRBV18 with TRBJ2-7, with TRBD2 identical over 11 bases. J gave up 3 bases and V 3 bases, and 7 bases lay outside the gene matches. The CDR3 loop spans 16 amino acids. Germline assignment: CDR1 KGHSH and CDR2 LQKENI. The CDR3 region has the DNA TGTGCCAGCTCACCGGTGAGGGGGACTAGCGGCTACGAGCAGTACTTC. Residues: CASSPVRGTSGYEQYF.

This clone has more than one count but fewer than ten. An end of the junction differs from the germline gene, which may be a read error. CDR3 nucleotides: TGTGCCAGCAGCTTTGACAGGACTCAGGATTTT. Translated, it gives CASSFDRTQDF. V is TRBV5-6 and J is TRBJ2-3, with a possible D match to TRBD1 (6 bases). Germline CDR1 is SGHDT and CDR2 is YYEEEE. The CDR3 loop spans 11 amino acids.

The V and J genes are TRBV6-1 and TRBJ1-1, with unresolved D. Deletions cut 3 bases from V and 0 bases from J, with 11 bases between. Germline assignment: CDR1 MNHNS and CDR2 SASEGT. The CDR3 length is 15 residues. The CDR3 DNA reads TGTGCCAGCAGTGACAGGAAATGGGTGAACACTGAAGCTTTCTTT. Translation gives CASSDRKWVNTEAFF.

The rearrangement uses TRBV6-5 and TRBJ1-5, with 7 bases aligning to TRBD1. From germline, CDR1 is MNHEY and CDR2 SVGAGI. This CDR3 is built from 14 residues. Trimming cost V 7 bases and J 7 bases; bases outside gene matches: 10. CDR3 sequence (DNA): TGTGCCAGCAACCCACAGGGGAGAGGGCAGCCCCAGCATTTT. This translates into CASNPQGRGQPQHF.

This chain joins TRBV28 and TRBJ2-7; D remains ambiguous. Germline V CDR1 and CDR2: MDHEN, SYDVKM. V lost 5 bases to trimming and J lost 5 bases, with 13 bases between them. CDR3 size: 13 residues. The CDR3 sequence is CASSPGQWNEQYF. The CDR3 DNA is TGTGCCAGCAGTCCGGGTCAGTGGAACGAGCAGTACTTC.

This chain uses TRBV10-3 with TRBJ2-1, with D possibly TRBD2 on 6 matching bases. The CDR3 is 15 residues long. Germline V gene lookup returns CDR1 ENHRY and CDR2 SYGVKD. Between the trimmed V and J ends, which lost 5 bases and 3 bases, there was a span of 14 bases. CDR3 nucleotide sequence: TGTGCCATCAGTCTAAACTCGGGGGTCTACAATGAGCAGTTCTTC. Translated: CAISLNSGVYNEQFF.

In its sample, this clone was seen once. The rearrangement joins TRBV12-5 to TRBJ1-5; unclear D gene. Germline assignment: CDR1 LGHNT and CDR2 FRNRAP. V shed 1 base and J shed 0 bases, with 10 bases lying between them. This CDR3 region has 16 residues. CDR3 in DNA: TGTGCTAGTGGTTTGGAGCGGCGGGATAGCAATCAGCCCCAGCATTTT. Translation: CASGLERRDSNQPQHF.

The CDR3 protein is CASSLNRGVLGELFF. CDR3 nucleotide sequence: TGTGCCAGCAGCTTAAACAGGGGGGTACTCGGGGAGCTGTTTTTT. V and J are TRBV11-2 and TRBJ2-2; 8 nucleotides agree with TRBD1. CDR3 length: 15 amino acids. Germline CDR1 and CDR2: SGHAT and FQNNGV. After removal of 2 bases from V and 7 bases from J, the junction contained 6 bases not matched to a gene.

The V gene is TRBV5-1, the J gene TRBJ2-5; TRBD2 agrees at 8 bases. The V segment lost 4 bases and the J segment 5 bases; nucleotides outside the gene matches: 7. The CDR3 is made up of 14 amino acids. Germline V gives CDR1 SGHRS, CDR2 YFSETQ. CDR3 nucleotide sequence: TGCGCCAGCAGCCAAGGACTAGCAGGGGAGACCCAGTACTTC. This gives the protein CASSQGLAGETQYF.

The CDR3 here is CASSQGGRGLAEAFF. For the CDR3, the DNA is TGTGCCAGCAGCCAAGGCGGTAGGGGGCTCGCTGAAGCTTTCTTT. This rearrangement joins TRBV4-2 to TRBJ1-1, with 7 bases identical to TRBD1. The CDR3 is 15 residues long. V shed 1 base and J 6 bases; nucleotides not matched to a gene: 8. Germline V gives CDR1 LGHNA, CDR2 YNFKEQ.

CDR3 residues: CASSPSRTGRNTEAFF. Here the CDR3 DNA reads TGTGCCAGTAGTCCCTCCCGGACAGGGCGGAACACTGAAGCTTTCTTT. The chain combines TRBV19 with TRBJ1-1, with TRBD1 identical over 8 bases. V gave up 5 bases and J gave up 1 base; unmatched junction bases: 9. This CDR3 contains 16 residues. Germline V gene data show CDR1 as LNHDA and CDR2 as SQIVND (reference sequence).

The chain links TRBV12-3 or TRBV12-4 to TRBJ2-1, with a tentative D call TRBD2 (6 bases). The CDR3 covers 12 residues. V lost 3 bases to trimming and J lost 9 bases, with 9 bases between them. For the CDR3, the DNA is TGTGCCAGCAGTTTCCTCGGGGGTGAGCAGTTCTTC. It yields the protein CASSFLGGEQFF.

The CDR3 DNA is TGCGCCAGTATGCCCGGGACAGGGGGATACGAGCAGTACTTC. Amino acids: CASMPGTGGYEQYF. The gene calls are TRBV5-1 and TRBJ2-7, with TRBD1 matching over 11 bases. J lost 4 bases, V lost 8 bases, and 8 bases had no gene match. Germline V lookup: CDR1 SGHRS, CDR2 YFSETQ. The CDR3 runs to 14 residues.

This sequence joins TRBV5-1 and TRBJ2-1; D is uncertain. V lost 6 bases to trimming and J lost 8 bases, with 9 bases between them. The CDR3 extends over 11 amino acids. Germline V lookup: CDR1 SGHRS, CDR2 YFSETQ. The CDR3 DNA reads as TGCGCCAGCAAAGGAGCGTATGAGCAGTTCTTC. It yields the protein CASKGAYEQFF.

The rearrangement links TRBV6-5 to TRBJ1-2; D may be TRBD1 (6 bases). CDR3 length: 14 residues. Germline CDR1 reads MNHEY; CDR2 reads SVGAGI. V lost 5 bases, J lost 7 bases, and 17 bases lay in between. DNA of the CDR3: TGTGCCAGCAGTCCTGGACAGCCTAATTTTGGCTACACCTTC. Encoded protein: CASSPGQPNFGYTF.

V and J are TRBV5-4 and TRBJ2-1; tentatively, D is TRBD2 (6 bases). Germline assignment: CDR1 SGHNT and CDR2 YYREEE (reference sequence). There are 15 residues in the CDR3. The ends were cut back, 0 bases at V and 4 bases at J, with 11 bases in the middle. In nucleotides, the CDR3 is TGTGCCAGCAGCTTGGAGGTAGCGGATTACAATGAGCAGTTCTTC. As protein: CASSLEVADYNEQFF.

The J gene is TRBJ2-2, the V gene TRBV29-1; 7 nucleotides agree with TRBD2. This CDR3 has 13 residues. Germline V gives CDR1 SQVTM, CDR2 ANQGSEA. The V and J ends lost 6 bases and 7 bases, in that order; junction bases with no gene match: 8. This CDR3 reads CSVHGGTNGELFF. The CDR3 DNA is TGCAGCGTCCACGGCGGGACTAACGGGGAGCTGTTTTTT.